This T cell receptor (beta chain) stems from a study of T-cell reconstitution after alpha-beta-depleted transplantation in children. Unique molecular identifiers were incorporated into the prepared TCRbeta library. TCRdb reprocessed the PCR reads with MiXCR, giving one entry per CDR3 protein. The repertoire consists of about 690,000 distinct CDR3 sequences, with 15% to 20% occurring once and the leading ten covering about 1.1%. The CDR3 spans 13 residues. With 6 bases removed from V and 0 bases from J, the gap between germline ends came to 6 bases. Per germline, CDR1 MNHEY and CDR2 SVGEGT. The sequencing used PBMCs from the stem cell graft donor, collected from the stem cell graft. This clonotype originated in a human donor who donated a stem cell graft to a child with acute myeloid leukemia. The rearrangement links TRBV6-2 or TRBV6-3 to TRBJ2-1, with no clear D. The CDR3 coding sequence is TGTGCCAGCAGGGGTAGCTCCTACAATGAGCAGTTCTTC. Translated: CASRGSSYNEQFF.